These 21 T cell receptor beta chains were sequenced from one sample in a study of cytomegalovirus exposure and HLA in healthy donors. The PCR made use of 60 Vbeta and 13 Jbeta primers. Using immunoSEQ multiplex PCR, the repertoire was profiled, and TCRdb retains in-frame clones only, with some absent. The sample carries under 250,000 clones, approximately 78% recorded once. Sequencing input: PBMCs. The source is a male donor in good health and CMV-seronegative.

The V and J genes are TRBV27 and TRBJ2-5; 9 bases agree with TRBD1. TRBJ2-7 matches the DNA end more closely, so the J call is doubtful. Germline V CDR1 and CDR2: MNHEY, SMNVEV (reference sequence). This CDR3 has 17 residues. In DNA form, the CDR3 reads TGTGCCAGCAGCCGCACCCGACAGGGGGTAGCCACCTACGAGCAGTACTTC. It encodes CASSRTRQGVATYEQYF.

The CDR3 bases are TGTGCCAGAAGCTTGGTCCTAGCGGCATCCCCTGGAGAGACCCAGTACTTC. Its translation is CARSLVLAASPGETQYF. This chain joins TRBV5-3 and TRBJ2-5, with 7 bases that match TRBD2. TRBV5-3 is classed as an ORF, of uncertain function. V trimming: 0 bases; J trimming: 4 bases; junction bases outside the gene matches: 12. The CDR3 totals 17 residues.

This clone was counted once. The CDR3 here is CASSFSTGSEFF. In DNA form, the CDR3 reads TGTGCCAGCAGTTTCTCGACAGGAAGCGAGTTCTTC. This chain uses TRBV27 with TRBJ2-1; a possible D gene is TRBD1 (6 bases). Germline CDR1 and CDR2: MNHEY and SMNVEV (reference sequence). CDR3 length: 12 residues. Trimming pared 3 bases from V and 14 bases from J, leaving 14 bases between.

A remark on this clone: Other nucleotide sequences in the sample specify the same CDR3. Here the CDR3 DNA reads TGTGCCAGCTCACCTCGACAGGGGAATCAGCCCCAGCATTTT. It yields the protein CASSPRQGNQPQHF. This sequence joins TRBV18 and TRBJ1-5, with TRBD1 matching 8 bases. CDR3 length: 14 amino acids. The germline V gene encodes CDR1 KGHSH and CDR2 LQKENI. Trimming cost V 3 bases and J 4 bases; bases outside gene matches: 2.

V usage is TRBV4-1 and J usage is TRBJ2-7; 7 bases are shared with TRBD1. Trimming took 4 bases from V and 1 from J; bases not matched to a gene: 10. Germline V lookup: CDR1 MGHRA, CDR2 YSYEKL. The CDR3 has 16 amino acids. In nucleotides, the CDR3 is TGCGCCAGCAGCCGCTTACAGGGGTCTATTTCCTACGAGCAGTACTTC. This gives the protein CASSRLQGSISYEQYF.

This chain joins TRBV11-2 and TRBJ2-7; D may be TRBD2 (6 bases). V lost 5 bases to trimming and J lost 4 bases, with 6 bases between them. The CDR3 has 11 amino acids. Germline CDR1 and CDR2: SGHAT and FQNNGV. The CDR3 nucleotides are TGTGCCAGCAGCCGGGAGTACGAGCAGTACTTC. Its translation is CASSREYEQYF.

The genes are TRBV2 and TRBJ2-3; 8 bases line up with TRBD1. CDR1 is SNHLY and CDR2 is FYNNEI in the germline V gene. The J segment lost 4 bases and the V segment lost 6 bases, leaving 12 bases of the junction unmatched. The CDR3 has 16 amino acids. The CDR3 sequence: CASSPFRDRWADTQYF. CDR3 sequence (DNA): TGTGCCAGCAGCCCGTTCCGGGACAGGTGGGCAGATACGCAGTATTTT. The variable domain in full, completed from reference TRBV2 and TRBJ2-3, reads EPEVTQTPSHQVTQMGQEVILRCVPISNHLYFYWYRQILGQKVEFLVSFYNNEISEKSEIFDDQFSVERPDGSNFTLKIRSTKLEDSAMYFCASSPFRDRWADTQYFGPGTRLTVL.

This clone occurred once. This chain joins TRBV6-5 and TRBJ2-3; perhaps TRBD2 as D (6 bases). The length of the CDR3 is 14 residues. Trimming stripped 6 bases from V and 5 bases from J, with 15 bases between. Germline CDR1 reads MNHEY; CDR2 reads SVGAGI. This CDR3 is CASSPPGVGDTQYF. As DNA, the CDR3 is TGTGCCAGCAGCCCCCCGGGGGTAGGAGATACGCAGTATTTT.

The chain employs TRBV9 and TRBJ2-5; D ambiguous. CDR1 SGDLS and CDR2 YYNGEE come from the germline V gene. Trimming cost V 3 bases and J 1 base, with 10 bases left between them. The CDR3 totals 14 residues. The CDR3 DNA reads as TGTGCCAGCAGCGCGACCGGGTTCCAAGAGACCCAGTACTTC. Translation: CASSATGFQETQYF. The variable domain in full, completed from reference TRBV9 and TRBJ2-5, reads DSGVTQTPKHLITATGQRVTLRCSPRSGDLSVYWYQQSLDQGLQFLIQYYNGEERAKGNILERFSAQQFPDLHSELNLSSLELGDSALYFCASSATGFQETQYFGPGTRLLVL.

The chain recombines TRBV13 with TRBJ1-1, with 9 bases aligning to TRBD1. This CDR3 spans 14 amino acids. CDR1 and CDR2 (germline): PRHDT, FYEKMQ (reference sequence). V gave up 7 bases and J gave up 4 bases; unmatched junction bases: 7. CDR3 nucleotides: TGTGCCAGCAAGGACAGGGGCAGGAGCACTGAAGCTTTCTTT. Translating it yields CASKDRGRSTEAFF.

V is TRBV6-5 and J is TRBJ2-1, with 7 bases fitting TRBD2. The CDR3 is 15 residues long. The germline V gene encodes CDR1 MNHEY and CDR2 SVGAGI. The ends lost 10 bases at V and 2 bases at J; junction bases unmatched: 11. This chain's CDR3 is CATLQPGRTYNEQFF. Here the CDR3 DNA reads TGTGCCACCCTCCAACCCGGGAGGACCTACAATGAGCAGTTCTTC.

V gene TRBV6-5 combines with J gene TRBJ2-7, with 10 bases lining up with TRBD2. Germline-derived CDR1 and CDR2 are MNHEY and SVGAGI. The CDR3 runs 15 residues. J gave up 7 bases and V 3 bases, and 9 bases lay outside the gene matches. The chain's CDR3 is CASSYTVAGGREQYF. CDR3 nucleotides: TGTGCCAGCAGTTATACTGTAGCGGGAGGTCGGGAGCAGTACTTC.

This sequence joins TRBV2 and TRBJ1-2; unclear D gene. V lost 1 base to trimming and J lost 8 bases, with 11 bases between them. This CDR3 is 13 amino acids long. The germline gives CDR1 SNHLY, CDR2 FYNNEI. The CDR3 coding sequence is TGTGCCAGCAGTGAAGGAGTAATTGAGGGCTACACCTTC. Its translation: CASSEGVIEGYTF.

The chain is built from TRBV13 and TRBJ1-1; D is possibly TRBD1 (6 bases). V shed 2 bases and J shed 4 bases, with 11 bases lying between them. CDR1 and CDR2 (germline): PRHDT, FYEKMQ (reference sequence). The CDR3 totals 14 residues. The CDR3 nucleotides are TGTGCCAGCAGCTTAAATAACAGGGCCACTGAAGCTTTCTTT. Its translation is CASSLNNRATEAFF. The full variable domain, rest sourced from reference TRBV13 and TRBJ1-1, is AAGVIQSPRHLIKEKRETATLKCYPIPRHDTVYWYQQGPGQDPQFLISFYEKMQSDKGSIPDRFSAQQFSDYHSELNMSSLELGDSALYFCASSLNNRATEAFFGQGTRLTVV.

CDR3 region: CATSRDGEPTGELFF. The DNA for the CDR3 is TGTGCCACCAGCAGAGATGGGGAGCCCACCGGGGAGCTGTTTTTT. The chain couples TRBV15 to TRBJ2-2, with D maybe TRBD2 (5 bases). Per the germline V gene, CDR1 is LNHNV and CDR2 is YYDKDF (reference sequence). V lost 0 bases to trimming and J lost 4 bases, with 9 bases between them. The CDR3 runs to 15 residues.

The V and J genes are TRBV19 and TRBJ1-6; 10 nucleotides align to TRBD1. The CDR3 is 15 residues long. Trimming removed 10 bases from V and 6 bases from J; junction bases left unmatched: 9. Germline V gene sequence: CDR1 LNHDA, CDR2 SQIVND (reference sequence). CDR3 nucleotides: TGTGCCACGACGGGACAGGGGCCATTTAATTCACCCCTCCACTTT. Protein: CATTGQGPFNSPLHF.

This clone was recorded only once. The rearrangement uses TRBV14 and TRBJ2-7, with 7 bases fitting TRBD2. Looked up from germline, CDR1 is SGHDN and CDR2 is FVKESK. V gave up 1 base and J gave up 3 bases; unmatched junction bases: 6. The length of the CDR3 is 15 residues. CDR3 sequence reads: CASSQGLAVYYEQYF. CDR3 nucleotides: TGTGCCAGCAGCCAAGGGCTAGCGGTTTACTACGAGCAGTACTTC.

The table lists this clone with a few counts. J is TRBJ1-1 and V is TRBV2; D may be TRBD1 (5 bases). The V end lost 1 base, the J end lost 4 bases, and 13 bases lay between the germline ends. There are 15 residues in the CDR3. Germline-derived CDR1 and CDR2 are SNHLY and FYNNEI. CDR3 bases: TGTGCCAGCAGTGAAGGGGTGGGGCTCTTCACTGAAGCTTTCTTT. Translation: CASSEGVGLFTEAFF.

The rearrangement links TRBV6-6 to TRBJ1-2; 8 positions agree with TRBD1. The CDR3 sequence is 16 residues long. CDR1 is MNHNY and CDR2 is SVGAGI in the germline V gene (reference sequence). The trim removed 6 bases at V and 1 base at J, leaving 10 bases unmatched. The CDR3 region has the DNA TGTGCCAGCAGACAGGCCCGGACAGGGTTTAACTATGGCTACACCTTC. Protein sequence: CASRQARTGFNYGYTF.

This chain joins TRBV14 and TRBJ1-2, with D maybe TRBD1 (6 bases). V was shortened by 2 bases and J by 7 bases, with 14 bases between the two germline ends. The CDR3 is 14 residues long. Germline CDR1 and CDR2: SGHDN and FVKESK. DNA of the CDR3: TGTGCCAGCAGCCAAACAAGGGGGGGCTTTGGCTACACCTTC. It translates to CASSQTRGGFGYTF.

Notes on this clone: The junction differs from germline at one of its ends, possibly a read error. The CDR3 is CSAAQNIQYF. CDR3 DNA sequence: TGCAGTGCAGCCCAAAACATTCAGTACTTC. The rearrangement joins TRBV20-1 to TRBJ2-4; D is unclear. CDR3 length: 10 amino acids. The V gene's germline CDR1 is DFQATT and CDR2 SNEGSKA (reference sequence).